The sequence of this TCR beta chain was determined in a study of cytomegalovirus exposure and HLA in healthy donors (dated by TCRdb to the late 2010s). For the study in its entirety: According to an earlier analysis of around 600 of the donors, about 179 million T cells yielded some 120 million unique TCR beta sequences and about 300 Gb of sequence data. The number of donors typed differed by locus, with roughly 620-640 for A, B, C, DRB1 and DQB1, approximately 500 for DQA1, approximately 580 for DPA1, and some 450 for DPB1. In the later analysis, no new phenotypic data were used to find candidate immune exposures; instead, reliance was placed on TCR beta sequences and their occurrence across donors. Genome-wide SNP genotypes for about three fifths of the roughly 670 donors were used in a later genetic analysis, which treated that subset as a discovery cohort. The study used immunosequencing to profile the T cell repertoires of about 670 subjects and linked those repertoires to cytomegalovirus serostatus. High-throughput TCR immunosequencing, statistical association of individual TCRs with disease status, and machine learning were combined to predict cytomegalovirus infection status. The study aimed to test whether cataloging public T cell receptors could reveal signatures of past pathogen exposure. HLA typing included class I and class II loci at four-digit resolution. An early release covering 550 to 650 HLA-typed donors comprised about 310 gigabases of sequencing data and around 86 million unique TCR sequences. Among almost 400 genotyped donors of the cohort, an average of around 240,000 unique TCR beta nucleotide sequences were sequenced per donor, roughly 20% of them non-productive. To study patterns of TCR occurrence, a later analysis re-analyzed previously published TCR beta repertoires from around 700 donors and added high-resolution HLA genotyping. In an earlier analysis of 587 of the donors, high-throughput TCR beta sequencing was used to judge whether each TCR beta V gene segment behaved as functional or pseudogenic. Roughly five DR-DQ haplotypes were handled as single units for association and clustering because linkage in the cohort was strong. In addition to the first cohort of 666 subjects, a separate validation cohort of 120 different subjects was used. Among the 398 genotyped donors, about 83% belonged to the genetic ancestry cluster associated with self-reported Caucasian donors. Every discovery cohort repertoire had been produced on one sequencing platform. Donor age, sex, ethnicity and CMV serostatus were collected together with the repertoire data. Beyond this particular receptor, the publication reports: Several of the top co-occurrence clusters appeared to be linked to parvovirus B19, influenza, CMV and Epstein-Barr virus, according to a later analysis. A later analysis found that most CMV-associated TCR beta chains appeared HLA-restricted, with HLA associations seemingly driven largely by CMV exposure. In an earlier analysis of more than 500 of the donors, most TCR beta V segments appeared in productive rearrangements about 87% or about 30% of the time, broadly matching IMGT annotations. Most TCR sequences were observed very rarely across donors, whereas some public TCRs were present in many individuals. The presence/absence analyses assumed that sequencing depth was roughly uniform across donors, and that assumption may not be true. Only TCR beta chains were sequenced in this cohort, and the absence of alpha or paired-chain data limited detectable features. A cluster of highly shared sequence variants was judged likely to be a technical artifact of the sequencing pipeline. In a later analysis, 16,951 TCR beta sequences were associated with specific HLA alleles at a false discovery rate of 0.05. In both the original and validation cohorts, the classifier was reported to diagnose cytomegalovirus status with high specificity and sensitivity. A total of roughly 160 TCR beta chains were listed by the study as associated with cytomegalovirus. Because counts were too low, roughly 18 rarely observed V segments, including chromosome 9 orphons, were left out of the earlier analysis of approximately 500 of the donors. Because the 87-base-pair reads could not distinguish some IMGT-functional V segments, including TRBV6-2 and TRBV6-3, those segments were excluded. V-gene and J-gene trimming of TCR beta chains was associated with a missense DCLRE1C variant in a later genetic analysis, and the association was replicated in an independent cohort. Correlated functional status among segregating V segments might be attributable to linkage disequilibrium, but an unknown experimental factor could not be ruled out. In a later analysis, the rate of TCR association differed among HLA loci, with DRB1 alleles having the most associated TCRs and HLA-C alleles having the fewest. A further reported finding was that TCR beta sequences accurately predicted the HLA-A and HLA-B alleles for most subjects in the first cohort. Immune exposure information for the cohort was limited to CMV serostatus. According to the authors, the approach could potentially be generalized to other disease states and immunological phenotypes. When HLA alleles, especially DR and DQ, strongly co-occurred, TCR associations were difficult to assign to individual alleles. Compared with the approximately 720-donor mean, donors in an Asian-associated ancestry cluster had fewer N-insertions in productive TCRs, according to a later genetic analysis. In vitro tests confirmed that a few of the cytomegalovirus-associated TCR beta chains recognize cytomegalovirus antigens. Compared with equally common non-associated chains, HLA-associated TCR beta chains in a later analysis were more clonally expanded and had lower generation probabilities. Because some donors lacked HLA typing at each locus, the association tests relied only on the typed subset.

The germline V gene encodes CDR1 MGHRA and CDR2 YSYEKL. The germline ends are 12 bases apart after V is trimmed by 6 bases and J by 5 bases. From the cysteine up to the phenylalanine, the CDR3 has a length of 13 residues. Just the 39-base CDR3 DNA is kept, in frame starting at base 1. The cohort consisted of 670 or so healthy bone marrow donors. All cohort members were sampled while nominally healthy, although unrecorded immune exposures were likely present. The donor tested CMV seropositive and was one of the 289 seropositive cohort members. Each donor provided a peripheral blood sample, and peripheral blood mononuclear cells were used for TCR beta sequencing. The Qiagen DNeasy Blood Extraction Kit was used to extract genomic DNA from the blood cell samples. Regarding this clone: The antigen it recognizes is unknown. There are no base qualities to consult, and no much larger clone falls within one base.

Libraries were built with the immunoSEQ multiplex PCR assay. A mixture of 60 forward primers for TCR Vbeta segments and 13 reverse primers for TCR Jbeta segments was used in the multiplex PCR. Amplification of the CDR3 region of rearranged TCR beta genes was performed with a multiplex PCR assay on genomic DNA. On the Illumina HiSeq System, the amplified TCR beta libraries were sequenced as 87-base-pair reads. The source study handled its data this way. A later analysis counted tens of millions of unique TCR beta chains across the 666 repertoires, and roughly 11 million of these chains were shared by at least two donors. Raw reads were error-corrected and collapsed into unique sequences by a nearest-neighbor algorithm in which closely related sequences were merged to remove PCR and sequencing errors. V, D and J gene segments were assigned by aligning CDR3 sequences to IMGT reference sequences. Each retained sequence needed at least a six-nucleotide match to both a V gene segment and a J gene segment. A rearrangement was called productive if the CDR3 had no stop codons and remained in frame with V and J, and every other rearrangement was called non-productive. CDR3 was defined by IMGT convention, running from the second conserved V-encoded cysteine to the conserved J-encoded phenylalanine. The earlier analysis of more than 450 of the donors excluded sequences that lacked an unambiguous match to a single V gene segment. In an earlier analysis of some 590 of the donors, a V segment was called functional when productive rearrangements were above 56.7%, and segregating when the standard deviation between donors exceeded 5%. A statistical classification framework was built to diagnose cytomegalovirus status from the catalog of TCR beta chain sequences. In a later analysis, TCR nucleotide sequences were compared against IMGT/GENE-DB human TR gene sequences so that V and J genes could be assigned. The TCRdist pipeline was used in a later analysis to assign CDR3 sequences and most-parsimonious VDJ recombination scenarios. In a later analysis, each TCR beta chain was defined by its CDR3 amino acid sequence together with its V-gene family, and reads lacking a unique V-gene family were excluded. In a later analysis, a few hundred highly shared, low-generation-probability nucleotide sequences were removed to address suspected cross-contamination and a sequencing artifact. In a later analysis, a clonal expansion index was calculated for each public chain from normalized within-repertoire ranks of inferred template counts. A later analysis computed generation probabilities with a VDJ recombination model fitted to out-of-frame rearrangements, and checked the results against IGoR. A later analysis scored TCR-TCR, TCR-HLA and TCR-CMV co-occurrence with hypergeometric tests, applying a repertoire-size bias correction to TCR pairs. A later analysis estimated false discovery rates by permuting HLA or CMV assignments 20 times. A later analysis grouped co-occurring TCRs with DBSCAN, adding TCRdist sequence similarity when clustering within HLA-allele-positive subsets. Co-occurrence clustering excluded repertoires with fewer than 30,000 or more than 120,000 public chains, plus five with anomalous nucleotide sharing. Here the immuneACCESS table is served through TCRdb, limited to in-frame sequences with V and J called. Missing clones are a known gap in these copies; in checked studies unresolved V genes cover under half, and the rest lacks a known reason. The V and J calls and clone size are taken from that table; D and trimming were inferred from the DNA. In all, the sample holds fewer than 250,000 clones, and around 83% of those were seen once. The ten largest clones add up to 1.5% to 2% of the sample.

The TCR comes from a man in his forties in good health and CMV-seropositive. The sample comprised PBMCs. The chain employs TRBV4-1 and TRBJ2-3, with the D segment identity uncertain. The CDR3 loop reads CASSWLEVDTQYF. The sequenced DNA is TGCGCCAGCAGTTGGTTAGAAGTAGATACGCAGTATTTT.